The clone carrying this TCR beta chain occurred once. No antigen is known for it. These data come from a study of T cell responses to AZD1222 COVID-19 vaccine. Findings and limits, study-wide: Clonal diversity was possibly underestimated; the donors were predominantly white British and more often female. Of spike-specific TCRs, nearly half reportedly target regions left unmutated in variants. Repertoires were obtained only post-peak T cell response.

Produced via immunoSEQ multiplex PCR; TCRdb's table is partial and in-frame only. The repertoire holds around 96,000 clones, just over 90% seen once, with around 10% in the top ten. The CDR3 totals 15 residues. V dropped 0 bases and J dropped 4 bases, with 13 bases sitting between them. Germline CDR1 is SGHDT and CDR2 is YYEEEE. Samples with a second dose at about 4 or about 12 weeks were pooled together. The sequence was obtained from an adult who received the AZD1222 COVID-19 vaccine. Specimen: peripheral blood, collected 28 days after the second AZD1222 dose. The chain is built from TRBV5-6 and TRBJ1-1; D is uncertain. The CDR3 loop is CASSLAGPRVTEAFF. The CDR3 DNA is TGTGCCAGCAGCTTGGCCGGGCCCCGGGTCACTGAAGCTTTCTTT.